What follows are 16 T cell receptor beta chains derived from one specimen sequenced in a study of blood T cells in healthy people across ages. Primers used in a second PCR of about 6 to 12 cycles were a sample-barcoded 5' primer and a J-beta primer mix. Each CDR3 protein is one row after TCRdb ran MiXCR on the 5' RACE reads. In the table there are about 1,400,000 distinct CDR3 sequences, around 55% of which are singletons. The sequencing input was blood. All receptors derive from a man between 18 and 29 years old in good health.

V gene TRBV15 combines with J gene TRBJ1-1; no firm D call. V lost 3 bases and J lost 4, with 12 bases in between. The germline CDR1 and CDR2 sequences are LNHNV and YYDKDF (reference sequence). This CDR3 spans 14 amino acids. DNA for the CDR3: TGTGCCACCAGCAGGCGGGCAGGAGGCACTGAAGCTTTCTTT. Translating it yields CATSRRAGGTEAFF.

This clonotype was recorded a few times. The genes are TRBV4-2 and TRBJ2-7; D is unresolved. The end of the DNA is better explained by TRBJ2-5, so the J call may be wrong. The CDR3 is 14 amino acids. CDR1 and CDR2 (germline): LGHNA, YNFKEQ. CDR3 coding DNA: TGTGCCAGCAGCCAGGGCAGATTTGGGGAGACCCAGTACTTC. Translation: CASSQGRFGETQYF.

This clonotype came up a few times. J is TRBJ2-3 and V is TRBV20-1; 8 bases line up with TRBD2. Germline V gives CDR1 DFQATT, CDR2 SNEGSKA (reference sequence). The V segment lost 1 base and the J segment 3 bases; nucleotides outside the gene matches: 12. The CDR3 sequence is 17 residues long. The CDR3 nucleotides read TGCAGTGCTAGAGGCTACCAGGCAGCGGGGGTGACAGATACGCAGTATTTT. It specifies CSARGYQAAGVTDTQYF.

This chain joins TRBV12-3 or TRBV12-4 and TRBJ2-7, with 12 bases that match TRBD2. This CDR3 spans 19 amino acids. The trim removed 0 bases at V and 1 base at J, leaving 10 bases unmatched. DNA for the CDR3: TGTGCCAGCAGTTTAGCGCTTCGGCTAGCGGGAGGGCCATCCTACGAGCAGTACTTC. Residues: CASSLALRLAGGPSYEQYF.

The chain links TRBV5-1 to TRBJ1-5, with 7 nucleotides matching TRBD1. The V segment lost 4 bases and the J segment 6 bases; nucleotides outside the gene matches: 10. This CDR3 comprises 15 residues. Germline lookup yields CDR1 SGHRS and CDR2 YFSETQ. CDR3 DNA sequence: TGCGCCAGCAGCCCCGGACAGGTTATCGGTCAGCCCCAGCATTTT. This encodes CASSPGQVIGQPQHF.

The chain joins TRBV14 to TRBJ2-7; D unclear. Trimming cost V 1 base and J 2 bases, with 12 bases left between them. CDR1 SGHDN and CDR2 FVKESK come from the germline V gene. The CDR3 loop spans 15 amino acids. DNA of the CDR3: TGTGCCAGCAGCCAAGTTGCCAGGCCAGCCTACGAGCAGTACTTC. Its protein product is CASSQVARPAYEQYF. The full variable domain, rest sourced from reference TRBV14 and TRBJ2-7, is EAGVTQFPSHSVIEKGQTVTLRCDPISGHDNLYWYRRVMGKEIKFLLHFVKESKQDESGMPNNRFLAERTGGTYSTLKVQPAELEDSGVYFCASSQVARPAYEQYFGPGTRLTVT.

Points on this clonotype: The junction does not match germline at one end; this may be a read error. The genes are TRBV6-5 and TRBJ1-2, with D perhaps matching TRBD1 (5 bases). The CDR3 runs 15 residues. The germline V gene encodes CDR1 MNHEY and CDR2 SVGAGI. CDR3 residues: CTSSRLGGVGYGYTF. The CDR3 DNA reads as TGTACCAGCAGCCGCCTTGGGGGGGTCGGCTATGGCTACACCTTC.

The V and J genes are TRBV3-1 and TRBJ2-7, with 8 bases fitting TRBD1. The CDR3 is 14 amino acids. From germline, CDR1 is LGHDT and CDR2 YNNKEL (reference sequence). Trimming removed 5 bases from V and 2 bases from J; junction bases left unmatched: 5. The CDR3 coding sequence is TGTGCCAGCAGCAGACGGACAGGGACCTACGAGCAGTACTTC. This encodes CASSRRTGTYEQYF.

V gene TRBV4-3 combines with J gene TRBJ2-7; D is unresolved. The CDR3 totals 15 residues. V was trimmed by 0 bases and J by 2 bases, leaving 11 bases between them. Germline assignment: CDR1 LGHNA and CDR2 YSLEER. The CDR3 DNA reads TGCGCCAGCAGCCAAGATGCGACTTATACCTACGAGCAGTACTTC. This codes for CASSQDATYTYEQYF.

The chain employs TRBV27 and TRBJ2-5, with D possibly being TRBD1 (5 bases). The germline V gene encodes CDR1 MNHEY and CDR2 SMNVEV (reference sequence). Trimming pared 2 bases from V and 1 base from J, leaving 14 bases between. The CDR3 loop spans 16 amino acids. DNA of the CDR3: TGTGCCAGCAGTTTAAGGGGATCAGGTTTCCAAGAGACCCAGTACTTC. Translated, it gives CASSLRGSGFQETQYF.

The V call is TRBV4-1, the J call TRBJ2-1, with TRBD2 identical over 9 bases. The length of the CDR3 is 16 residues. V was pared by 5 bases and J by 2 bases, with 7 bases of the junction left unmatched. CDR1 is MGHRA, CDR2 YSYEKL, per germline. The CDR3 is CASSSREGPTYNEQFF. The DNA for the CDR3 is TGCGCCAGCAGCTCGCGGGAGGGTCCCACCTACAATGAGCAGTTCTTC.

This clonotype was observed a few times. The rearrangement links TRBV21-1 to TRBJ2-5. TRBV21-1 is flagged as a pseudogene. This CDR3 region has 13 residues. DNA of the CDR3: TGTGCCAGCAGCAAAGGCGAAAAAGAGACCCAGTACTTC. As protein: CASSKGEKETQYF.

This chain joins TRBV7-2 and TRBJ1-4, with TRBD1 as a possible D gene (6 bases). The germline gives CDR1 SGHTA, CDR2 FQGNSA. The V and J ends lost 2 bases and 3 bases respectively, with 19 bases between them. The length of the CDR3 is 18 residues. The CDR3 region has the DNA TGTGCCAGCAGCTTAACCCCTGGCCCAAGGGGGGCTAATGAAAAACTGTTTTTT. Residues: CASSLTPGPRGANEKLFF.

The rearrangement uses TRBV5-5 and TRBJ1-6; D ambiguous. Germline CDR1 reads SGHKS; CDR2 reads YYEKEE (reference sequence). The CDR3 totals 15 residues. Deletions cut 1 base from V and 5 bases from J, with 10 bases between. CDR3 in DNA: TGTGCCAGCAGCTTGACAGAGACACATAATTCACCCCTCCACTTT. This codes for CASSLTETHNSPLHF.

The V and J genes are TRBV6-1 and TRBJ2-7; D possibly uses TRBD1 or TRBD2 (6 bases each). Germline V lookup: CDR1 MNHNS, CDR2 SASEGT. Trimming pared 6 bases from V and 4 bases from J, leaving 16 bases between. The length of the CDR3 is 14 residues. CDR3 sequence reads: CASSPTLGGYEQYF. The CDR3 nucleotides read TGTGCCAGCAGCCCCACCCTAGGGGGGTACGAGCAGTACTTC.

The chain carries TRBV5-5 and TRBJ2-6; D gene uncertain. This CDR3 is built from 17 residues. Looked up from germline, CDR1 is SGHKS and CDR2 is YYEKEE (reference sequence). V was shortened by 2 bases and J by 0 bases, with 12 bases between the two germline ends. The CDR3 loop is CASSLERKHSGANVLTF. For the CDR3, the DNA is TGTGCCAGCAGCTTAGAACGGAAACACTCTGGGGCCAACGTCCTGACTTTC.